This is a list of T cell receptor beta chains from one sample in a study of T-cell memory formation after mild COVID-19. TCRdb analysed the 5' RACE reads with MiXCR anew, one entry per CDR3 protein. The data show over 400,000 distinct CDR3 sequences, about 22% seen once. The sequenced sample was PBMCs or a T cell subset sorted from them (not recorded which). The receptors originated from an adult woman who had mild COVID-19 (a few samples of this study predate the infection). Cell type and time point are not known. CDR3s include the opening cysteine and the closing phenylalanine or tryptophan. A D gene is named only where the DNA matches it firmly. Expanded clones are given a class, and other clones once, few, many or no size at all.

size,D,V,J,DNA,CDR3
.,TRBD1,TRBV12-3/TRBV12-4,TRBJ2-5,TGTGCCAGCAGTTTTGACAGGGTGGAGACCCAGTACTTC,CASSFDRVETQYF
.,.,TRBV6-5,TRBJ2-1,TGTGCCAGCAGTTATGGGCTAGTCTCCTACAATGAGCAGTTCTTC,CASSYGLVSYNEQFF
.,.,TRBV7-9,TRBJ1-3,TGTGCCAGCAGCTTCACGACAGCCGGAGGGGAGGTCACCATATATTTT,CASSFTTAGGEVTIYF
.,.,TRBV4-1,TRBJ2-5,TGCGCCAGCAGCCAAAACCGGGACCCAAGACAAGAGACCCAGTACTTC,CASSQNRDPRQETQYF
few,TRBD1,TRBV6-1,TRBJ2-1,TGTGCCAGCGGGAGAACAGGGGGGTACAATGAGCAGTTCTTC,CASGRTGGYNEQFF
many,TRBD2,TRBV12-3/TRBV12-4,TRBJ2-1,TGTGCCAGCATGCCAACCGGGACTAGTGCCAATGAGCAGTTCTTC,CASMPTGTSANEQFF
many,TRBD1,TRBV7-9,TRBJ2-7,TGTGCCAGCAGCTTAGCCGCAGGGGGCAATTACGAGCAGTACTTC,CASSLAAGGNYEQYF
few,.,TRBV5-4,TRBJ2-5,TGTGCCAGCAGCCGCCCCACAGCTCAAGAGACCCAGTACTTC,CASSRPTAQETQYF
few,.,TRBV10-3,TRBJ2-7,TGTGCCATCAGTGACCAGCAGGGAAGTCACGAGCAGTACTTC,CAISDQQGSHEQYF
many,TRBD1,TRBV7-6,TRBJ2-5,TGTGCCAGCAGCCTGAGACAGGGGGAGACCCAGTACTTC,CASSLRQGETQYF
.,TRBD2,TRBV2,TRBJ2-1,TGTGCCAGCTTAGCGGGGGGCTACAATGAGCAGTTCTTC,CASLAGGYNEQFF
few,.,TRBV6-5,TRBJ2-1,TGTGCCAGCAGTTACTCGAACCGGGACGCCGCCCGGGAGCAGTTCTTC,CASSYSNRDAAREQFF
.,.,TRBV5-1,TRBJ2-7,TGCGCCAGCAGCTTGGAGGTAGGGGGCTACGAGCAGTACTTC,CASSLEVGGYEQYF
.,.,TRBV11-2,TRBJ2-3,TGTGCCAGCAGCTTAGGCCGGTCGAATTCCGTCACAGATACGCAGTATTTT,CASSLGRSNSVTDTQYF
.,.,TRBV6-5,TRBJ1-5,TGTGCCAGCAGTTCCACAGACGGGAGTAATCAGCCCCAGCATTTT,CASSSTDGSNQPQHF
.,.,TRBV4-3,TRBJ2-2,TGCGCCAGCAGCCACCTGACAGATAACACCGGGGAGCTGTTTTTT,CASSHLTDNTGELFF
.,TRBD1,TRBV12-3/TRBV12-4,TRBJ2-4,TGTGCCAGCAGTGGACGACAGGGGTTCAAAAACATTCAGTACTTC,CASSGRQGFKNIQYF
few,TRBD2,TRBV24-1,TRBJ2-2,TGTGCCACCAGTGATTTGCAAGCTAGCGGGAGTGGAACCGGGGAGCTGTTTTTT,CATSDLQASGSGTGELFF
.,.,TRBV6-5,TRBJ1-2,TGTGCCAGCAGCACCCGCGCCAGCTATGGCTACACCTTC,CASSTRASYGYTF
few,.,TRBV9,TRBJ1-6,TGTGCCAGCAGCGTAGAGGTTGGGGATTCACCCCTCCACTTT,CASSVEVGDSPLHF
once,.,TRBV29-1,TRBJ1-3,TGCAGCGTAAGGGTGTACTCTGGAAACACCATATATTTT,CSVRVYSGNTIYF
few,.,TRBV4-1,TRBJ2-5,TGCGCCAGCAGCCAAGTACTAGTGGAGACCCAGTACTTC,CASSQVLVETQYF
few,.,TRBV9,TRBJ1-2,TGTGCCAGCAGCGTAGCTTCCTCAGTGAACTATGGCTACACCTTC,CASSVASSVNYGYTF
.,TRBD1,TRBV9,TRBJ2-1,TGTGCCAGCAGGACCCCCGGGACAGGAGCTTACAATGAGCAGTTCTTC,CASRTPGTGAYNEQFF
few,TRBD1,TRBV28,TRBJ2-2,TGTGCCAGCAGGCTACAGGGGGCCACCGGGGAGCTGTTTTTT,CASRLQGATGELFF
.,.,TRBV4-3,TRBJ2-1,TGCGCCAGCAGCCAAGAAATGAGGTCCTACAATGAGCAGTTCTTC,CASSQEMRSYNEQFF
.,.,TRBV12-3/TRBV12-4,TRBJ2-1,TGTGCCAGCAGCAAAGGACGGAGGGTCAATGAGCAGTTCTTC,CASSKGRRVNEQFF
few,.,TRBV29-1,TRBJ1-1,TGCAGCGTCGGTTTGATCGCTGAAGCTTTCTTT,CSVGLIAEAFF
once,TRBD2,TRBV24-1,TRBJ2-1,TGTGCCACCAGTGATGTGGCTCCGGGACTAGCGCGCCCCAAGGTAATCTACAATGAGCAGTTCTTC,CATSDVAPGLARPKVIYNEQFF
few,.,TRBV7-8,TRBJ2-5,TGTGCCAGCAGCTTAGATGGCCCGGGGGGCCCAGAGACCCAGTACTTC,CASSLDGPGGPETQYF
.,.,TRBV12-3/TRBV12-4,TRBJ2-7,TGTGCCAGCAGCTCGACAGGGACTCGCGGAGAGCAGTACTTC,CASSSTGTRGEQYF
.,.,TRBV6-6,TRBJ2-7,TGTGCCTTAGGCTCCTACGAGCAGTACTTC,CALGSYEQYF
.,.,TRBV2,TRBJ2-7,TGTGCCAGCAGTGAAAGGACAGACCCCTACGAGCAGTACTTC,CASSERTDPYEQYF
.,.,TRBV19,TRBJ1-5,TGTGCCACTACGGACGCCCCCGGGAGCTACGGCAATCAGCCCCAGCATTTT,CATTDAPGSYGNQPQHF
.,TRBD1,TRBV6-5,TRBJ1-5,TGTGCCAGCAGCCCCAGTCCGGGACAGGGACAGAATCAGCCCCAGCATTTT,CASSPSPGQGQNQPQHF
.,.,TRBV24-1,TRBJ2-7,TGTGCCACCAGTGATTCGGCGGGGACCTACGAGCAGTACTTC,CATSDSAGTYEQYF
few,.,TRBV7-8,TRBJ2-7,TGTGCCAGCAGCTCCCCCCAGCGGACCAGCTCCTACGAGCAGTACTTC,CASSSPQRTSSYEQYF
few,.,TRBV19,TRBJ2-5,TGTGCCAGTAGTCCGGAGGCGAGGAAACAAGAGACCCAGTACTTC,CASSPEARKQETQYF
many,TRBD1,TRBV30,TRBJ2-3,TGTGCCTGGAGTGTAGGGACAGACACAGATACGCAGTATTTT,CAWSVGTDTDTQYF
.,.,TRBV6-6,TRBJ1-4,TGTGCCAGCAGTTACCAGGCCTCAACTAATGAAAAACTGTTTTTT,CASSYQASTNEKLFF
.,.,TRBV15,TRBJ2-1,TGTGCCACCAGCAGAGATTGGGGCCCCTCCTACAATGAGCAGTTCTTC,CATSRDWGPSYNEQFF
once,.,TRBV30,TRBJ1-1,TGTGCCTGGATTCCCAGGGGCACTGAAGCTTTCTTT,CAWIPRGTEAFF
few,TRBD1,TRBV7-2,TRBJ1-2,TGTGCCAGCAGCCCCAGCGGACAGGGTCTCTATGGCTACACCTTC,CASSPSGQGLYGYTF
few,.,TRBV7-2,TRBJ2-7,TGTGCCAGCAGCCAACTCTGGGGATCCGAGCAGTACTTC,CASSQLWGSEQYF
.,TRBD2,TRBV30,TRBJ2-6,TGTGCCTGGAGTGTGGGGGGGTTGGCCAACGTCCTGACTTTC,CAWSVGGLANVLTF
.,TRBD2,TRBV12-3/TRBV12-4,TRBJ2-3,TGTGCCAGCAGAGCCGGGGTAGCGGGGGCAGATACGCAGTATTTT,CASRAGVAGADTQYF
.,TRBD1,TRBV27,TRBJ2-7,TGTGCCAGCAGATCGACAGGGGCCTCCTACGAGCAGTACTTC,CASRSTGASYEQYF
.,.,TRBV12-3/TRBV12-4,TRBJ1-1,TGTGCCAGCAGCCGAAGCACGAACACTGAAGCTTTCTTT,CASSRSTNTEAFF
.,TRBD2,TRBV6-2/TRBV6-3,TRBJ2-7,TGTGCCAGCAGTGACGGGACTAGCGGCTACGAGCAGTACTTC,CASSDGTSGYEQYF
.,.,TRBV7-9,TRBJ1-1,TGTGCCAGCAGCTTAGTGACTGAAGCTTTCTTT,CASSLVTEAFF
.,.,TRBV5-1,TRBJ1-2,TGCGCCAGCAGCTTGGGATCGCAGTCAGCCTATGGCTACACCTTC,CASSLGSQSAYGYTF
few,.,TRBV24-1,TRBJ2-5,TGTGCCACCAGTGAAGCGTCTCAAGAGACCCAGTACTTC,CATSEASQETQYF
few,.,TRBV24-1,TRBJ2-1,TGTGCCACCAGTCGACTTCACAATGAGCAGTTCTTC,CATSRLHNEQFF
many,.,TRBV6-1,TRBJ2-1,TGTGCCACCTACCGGGACAGAGGGGGGGGTGAGCAGTTCTTC,CATYRDRGGGEQFF